A selection of T cell receptor beta chains follows, all from one sample in a study of blood T cell repertoires in COVID-19. The method was immunoSEQ multiplex PCR; TCRdb's version includes in-frame clones alone and lacks a portion of them. The sample lists about 140,000 clones, about 86% seen once, with approximately 8.3% in the top ten. The sequenced sample consisted of peripheral blood. The source is a woman aged 55-70 years with acute or convalescent COVID-19. Both conserved end residues are part of each CDR3. Each record gives: J gene, V gene, clone size, D gene, CDR3 protein, CDR3 DNA. A D gene is named only where the DNA matches it firmly. Only some rows state a clone size, as once, few, many or a class for expanded clones.

j_call: TRBJ2-1; v_call: TRBV24-1; clone_size: .; d_call: .; cdr3_aa: CATSRGAPYNEQFF; cdr3_nt: TGTGCCACCAGTCGCGGGGCCCCCTACAATGAGCAGTTCTTC
j_call: TRBJ1-3; v_call: TRBV11-2; clone_size: .; d_call: TRBD1; cdr3_aa: CASSPSGQAFSGNTIYF; cdr3_nt: TGTGCCAGCAGCCCCTCCGGACAGGCGTTCTCTGGAAACACCATATATTTT
j_call: TRBJ2-3; v_call: TRBV24-1; clone_size: .; d_call: TRBD1; cdr3_aa: CATSDLQGQGVADTQYF; cdr3_nt: TGTGCCACCAGTGATTTGCAGGGACAGGGAGTCGCAGATACGCAGTATTTT
j_call: TRBJ1-1; v_call: TRBV18; clone_size: .; d_call: .; cdr3_aa: CASSPTGQNGAEAFF; cdr3_nt: TGTGCCAGCTCACCAACCGGACAGAATGGCGCTGAAGCTTTCTTT
j_call: TRBJ2-3; v_call: TRBV7-2; clone_size: .; d_call: .; cdr3_aa: CASSPGPEGDTQYF; cdr3_nt: TGTGCCAGCAGCCCCGGACCCGAGGGAGATACGCAGTATTTT
j_call: TRBJ1-1; v_call: TRBV19; clone_size: few; d_call: TRBD1; cdr3_aa: CASSKGQGQPTTSGAFF; cdr3_nt: TGTGCCAGTAGTAAAGGACAGGGCCAGCCTACAACCTCGGGAGCTTTCTTT
j_call: TRBJ1-2; v_call: TRBV4-3; clone_size: .; d_call: TRBD1; cdr3_aa: CASSQVRGQGNLKEGYTF; cdr3_nt: TGCGCCAGCAGCCAAGTACGAGGACAGGGGAATTTAAAAGAGGGCTACACCTTC
j_call: TRBJ2-5; v_call: TRBV10-3; clone_size: .; d_call: TRBD2; cdr3_aa: CAISHPGRGGQETQYF; cdr3_nt: TGTGCCATCAGTCACCCGGGGCGGGGGGGCCAAGAGACCCAGTACTTC
j_call: TRBJ1-3; v_call: TRBV9; clone_size: .; d_call: .; cdr3_aa: CASSVAWGFSGNTIYF; cdr3_nt: TGTGCCAGCAGCGTAGCGTGGGGCTTCTCTGGAAACACCATATATTTT
j_call: TRBJ1-1; v_call: TRBV5-1; clone_size: .; d_call: TRBD1; cdr3_aa: CASSAGTGGTEAFF; cdr3_nt: TGCGCCAGCAGCGCCGGGACAGGGGGCACTGAAGCTTTCTTT
j_call: TRBJ2-7; v_call: TRBV6-2/TRBV6-3; clone_size: .; d_call: .; cdr3_aa: CASSYSGFRGEQYF; cdr3_nt: TGTGCCAGCAGTTACTCGGGTTTCCGGGGCGAGCAGTACTTC
j_call: TRBJ2-3; v_call: TRBV6-2/TRBV6-3; clone_size: .; d_call: TRBD2; cdr3_aa: CASSYSSRGAFTDTQYF; cdr3_nt: TGTGCCAGCAGTTACTCGTCGCGGGGGGCGTTCACAGATACGCAGTATTTT
j_call: TRBJ2-1; v_call: TRBV7-6; clone_size: .; d_call: TRBD2; cdr3_aa: CASSWGRGDSYNEQFF; cdr3_nt: TGTGCCAGCAGCTGGGGGCGGGGGGACTCCTACAATGAGCAGTTCTTC
j_call: TRBJ2-3; v_call: TRBV5-1; clone_size: .; d_call: .; cdr3_aa: CASSLDRVKDTQYF; cdr3_nt: TGCGCCAGCAGCTTGGACAGGGTGAAAGATACGCAGTATTTT
j_call: TRBJ2-5; v_call: TRBV7-2; clone_size: .; d_call: TRBD2; cdr3_aa: CASSGSGGETQYF; cdr3_nt: TGTGCCAGCAGCGGAAGCGGGGGAGAGACCCAGTACTTC
j_call: TRBJ2-7; v_call: TRBV19; clone_size: .; d_call: TRBD1; cdr3_aa: CASSISRDRSYEQYF; cdr3_nt: TGTGCCAGTAGTATATCGAGGGACAGGTCCTACGAGCAGTACTTC
j_call: TRBJ2-4; v_call: TRBV6-5; clone_size: .; d_call: TRBD1; cdr3_aa: CASSYPKGQPENIQYF; cdr3_nt: TGTGCCAGCAGTTACCCCAAGGGACAGCCAGAAAACATTCAGTACTTC